This TCR beta chain originates from a study of HIV-infected patients and healthy controls (TCRdb year 2014). Notes on the research overall: The study tested whether deep TCR repertoire sequencing of HIV patients' small blood samples could capture immune perturbation and reconstitution.

Reverse transcription of approximately 500 ng RNA was performed with SuperScript III using primers directed against the alpha and beta constant regions. Separate alpha and beta chain libraries were generated by chain-specific third strand synthesis with multiplexing indices. To avoid primer bias, the protocol used one single primer pair to amplify every rearrangement within a chain, and the protocol also attached molecular barcodes to each cDNA molecule. T4 RNA Ligase 1 joined purified cDNA to a 5' RACE adapter that carried a random hexamer and the SP2 sequencing primer site. Second strand synthesis was primed from the SP2 site with Phusion polymerase, using slow temperature ramps to favor optimal annealing. Joined together, two random hexamer sequences that had both been added before amplification formed the 12-nucleotide barcode of each molecule. A short first PCR added P5 and P7 adapter elements plus a second index, followed by a roughly 25-cycle amplification PCR with P5s and P7 primers. A total of 25 to 30 PCR cycles were applied to the libraries, which were quantified on a Qubit, sized on a Bioanalyzer, and diluted to roughly 4.4 nM. Normalized libraries were sequenced on an Illumina MiSeq with 2 x 250 paired-end kits. MinElute columns were the means by which the reverse transcription reactions were cleaned up, and the reactions were eluted into 10 ul Tris-Cl. A 1:1 ratio of AMPure XP beads was used to clean the adapter ligations after they had run for roughly 25 hours at 16 degrees C. The paper's data handling went like this. Demultiplexed FASTQ files were processed with a modified Decombinator by which V, J, insert and barcode information was output. Sequences that shared a barcode but differed from the dominant sequence were treated as errors and discarded, and barcodes were clustered at Levenshtein distance 3 and counted to estimate the original cDNA molecules. The R packages ineq, vegan, igraph and RCytoscape were used for downstream analyses, with IMGT nomenclature and CDR3 definitions applied. To avoid skew from clonal expansion, each TCR was counted once, and V gene usage was computed over distinct sequences. Similarity networks connected unique CDR3 amino acid sequences within a donor whenever two sequences differed by a single Levenshtein edit. In the repertoires, a search was made for a compiled set of published HIV-specific CDR3s (over 80 alpha, 702 beta) and CMV-specific CDR3s (under 14 alpha, 253 beta). Random subsampling to size-matched repertoires showed patients' decreased diversity was not caused by their lower sequence numbers. The public reads were reanalyzed by TCRdb: fastp trimming at Q25, MiXCR alignment, in-frame beta chains only. Each CDR3 protein appears once, grouped with its most common genes and DNA. These V and J calls rely on TCRdb rather than the paper's analysis. Within this sample are approximately 25,000 distinct CDR3 sequences, with 7.5% to 10% of them counted one time only. The ten largest clones represent around 4.1% of the sample.

General study outcomes and caveats: Comparisons were complicated by unequal numbers of distinct sequences between patients and controls, and rare events from HIV-infected data were overweighted by size-matching. Compared with controls, HIV-infected patients showed significantly different mean usage of eight alpha and eight beta V genes. Size-matched repertoire data did not replicate the apparent post-therapy recovery of the Gini index in HIV-infected patients. Both the Jaccard index and the count of highly shared sequences showed that healthy controls shared more CDR3s between individuals than HIV+ patients did. Processing was restricted to sixteen HIV-infected individuals, which the authors judged to be a major constraint on the generalizability of the findings. During therapy, HIV-associated CDR3s significantly decreased in frequency, while CMV-associated CDR3s did not change significantly, though most became more frequent. Healthy control repertoires showed roughly threefold more distinct CDR3s and higher Shannon diversity than untreated HIV+ repertoires. Significantly higher mean Gini indices were seen in HIV-infected repertoires than in controls, possibly reflecting oligoclonality. Sequencing depth was restricted by the use of whole blood, which also prevented the dynamics of distinct T-cell subpopulations from being separated. The study did not determine donor HLA types. Slight age and sex profile differences between the study cohorts did not explain the observed diversity differences. Alpha-chain CDR3s from MAIT cells occurred at high frequency in healthy controls but were severely depleted in HIV+ repertoires. The pairing of alpha and beta chains was not determined in the samples.

Whole blood was used without fractionating the cells, so the repertoire represented all peripheral T cells without sorting. About 9 uninfected healthy donors were sampled as controls, four of whom were sampled twice around 3 months apart. For RNA extraction, a roughly 2.7 ml sample of peripheral blood was drawn into Tempus tubes. Residual genomic DNA was removed with the TURBO-DNase kit and globin mRNA was depleted with GLOBINclear. The table lists this clonotype with many counts. It lacks a known antigen. Base qualities are not recorded, but no much larger clone differs from it by a single base. Sequencing used blood. This clonotype was obtained from an adult in good health.

The base sequence is TGTGCCAGCAGCTTTCCACCGGGACAGGGAGCACCCCTCCACTTT. It translates to CASSFPPGQGAPLHF. The chain couples TRBV7-2 to TRBJ1-6; 9 junctional bases match TRBD1. Looking up the germline V gene yields CDR1 SGHTA and CDR2 FQGNSA. From its cysteine to its phenylalanine, the CDR3 spans 15 amino acids. CDR3 DNA only is kept here, 45 bases in frame from base 1. The junction shows trimming of 3 bases on V and 11 bases on J, and the gene matches do not reach 8 bases of it.